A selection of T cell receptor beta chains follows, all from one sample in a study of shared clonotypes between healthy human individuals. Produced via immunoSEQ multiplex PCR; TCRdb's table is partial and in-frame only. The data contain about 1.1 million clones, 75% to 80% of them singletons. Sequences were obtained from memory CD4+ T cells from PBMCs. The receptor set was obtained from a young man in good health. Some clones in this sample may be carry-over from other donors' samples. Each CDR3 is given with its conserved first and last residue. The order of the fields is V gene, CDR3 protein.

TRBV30,CAWTLEGSGNTIYF
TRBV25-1,CASSTRDTHQPQHF
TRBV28,CASSLQRGRTYEQYF
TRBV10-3,CAISGAGDEETQYF
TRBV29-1,CSVEGTGNYGYTF
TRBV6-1,CASSREGTGGYEQYF
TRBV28,CASSSTTWQGARYEQYF
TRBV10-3,CAISTAGTSGSYEQYF
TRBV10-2,CASSDPGHRNTIYF
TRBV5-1,CASSLGVSSYPLRDEQYF
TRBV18,CASSATKGTNHTF
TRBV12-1,CASSFGVSGLAGNNEQFF
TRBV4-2,CASSQASFSGRADRSYNEQFF
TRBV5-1,CASRLGQETQYF
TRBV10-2,CASGQDYGYTF
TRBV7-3,CASSLSGTYNEQFF
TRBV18,CASSPTGFGETQYF
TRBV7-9,CASNKKGLGYEQYF
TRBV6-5,CASSYSTGLAPEQYF
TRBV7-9,CASSFIRGPGEQYF
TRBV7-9,CASSLRRGIDEQYF
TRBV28,CASSPPWGEGETQYF
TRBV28,CASSFQGLWPYEQYF
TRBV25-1,CASSELEGVSNQPQHF
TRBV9,CASSVGTGTGELFF
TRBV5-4,CASSSGTAGGGNEQFF
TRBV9,CASSADDRGREKLFF
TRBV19,CASSVRGATNEKLFF
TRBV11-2,CASSSKRSSHYEQYF
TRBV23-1,CASSQLAKNIQYF
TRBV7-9,CASRATRASGIQETQYF
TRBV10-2,CASSRGQDNEKLFF
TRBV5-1,CASSLGDRASPLHF
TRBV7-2,CASSTNRDRGRNEQYF
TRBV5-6,CASSLGGGRNQPQHF